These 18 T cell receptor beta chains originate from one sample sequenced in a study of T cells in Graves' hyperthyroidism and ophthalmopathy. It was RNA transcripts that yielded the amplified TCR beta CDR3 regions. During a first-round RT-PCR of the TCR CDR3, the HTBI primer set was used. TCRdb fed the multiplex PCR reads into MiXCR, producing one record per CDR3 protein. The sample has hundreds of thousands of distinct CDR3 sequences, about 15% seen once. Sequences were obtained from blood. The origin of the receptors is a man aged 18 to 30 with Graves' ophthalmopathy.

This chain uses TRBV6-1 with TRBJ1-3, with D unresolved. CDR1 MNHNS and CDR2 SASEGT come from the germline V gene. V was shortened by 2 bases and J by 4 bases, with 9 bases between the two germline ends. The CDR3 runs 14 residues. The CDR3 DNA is TGTGCCAGCAGTGAAAGACAAGCGGGAAACACCATATATTTT. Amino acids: CASSERQAGNTIYF.

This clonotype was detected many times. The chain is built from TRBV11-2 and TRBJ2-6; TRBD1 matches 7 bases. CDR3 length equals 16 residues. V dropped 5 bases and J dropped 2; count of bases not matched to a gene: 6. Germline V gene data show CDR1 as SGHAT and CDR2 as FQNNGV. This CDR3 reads CASSRGGRPGANVLTF. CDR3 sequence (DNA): TGTGCCAGCAGCCGAGGGGGCCGGCCTGGGGCCAACGTCCTGACTTTC. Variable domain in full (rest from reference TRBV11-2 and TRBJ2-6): EAGVAQSPRYKIIEKRQSVAFWCNPISGHATLYWYQQILGQGPKLLIQFQNNGVVDDSQLPKDRFSAERLKGVDSTLKIQPAKLEDSAVYLCASSRGGRPGANVLTFGAGSRLTVL.

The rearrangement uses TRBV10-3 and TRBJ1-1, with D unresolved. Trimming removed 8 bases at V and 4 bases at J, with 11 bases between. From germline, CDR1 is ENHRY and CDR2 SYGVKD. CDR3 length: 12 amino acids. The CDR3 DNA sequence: TGTGCCATCTTCAGGCATGTCACTGAAGCTTTCTTT. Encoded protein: CAIFRHVTEAFF.

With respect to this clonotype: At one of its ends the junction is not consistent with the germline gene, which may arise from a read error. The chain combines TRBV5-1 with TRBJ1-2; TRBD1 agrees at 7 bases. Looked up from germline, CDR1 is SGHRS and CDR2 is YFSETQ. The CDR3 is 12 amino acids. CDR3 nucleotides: TGCGTCAGCAGCACGGGGACAGCATCACTCACCTTC. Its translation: CVSSTGTASLTF.

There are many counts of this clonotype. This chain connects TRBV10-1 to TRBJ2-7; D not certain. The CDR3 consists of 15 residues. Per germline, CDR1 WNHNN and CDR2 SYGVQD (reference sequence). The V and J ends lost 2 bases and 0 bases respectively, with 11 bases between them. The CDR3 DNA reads TGCGCCAGCAGTGAGGCCCTTACCAGCTCCTACGAGCAGTACTTC. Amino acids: CASSEALTSSYEQYF.

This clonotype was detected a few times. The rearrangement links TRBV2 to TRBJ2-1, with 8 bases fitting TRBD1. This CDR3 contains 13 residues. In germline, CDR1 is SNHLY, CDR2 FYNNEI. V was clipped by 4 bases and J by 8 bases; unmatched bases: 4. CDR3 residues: CASSGQGADEQFF. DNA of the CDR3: TGTGCCAGCAGTGGGCAGGGGGCGGATGAGCAGTTCTTC.

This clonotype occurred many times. For the CDR3, the DNA is TGTGCCACCAGCAGAGGGTGGCTAGCGGGAGAGTACTTC. Protein product: CATSRGWLAGEYF. The rearrangement links TRBV15 to TRBJ2-7; TRBD2 matches at 10 bases. J was trimmed by 11 bases and V by 1 base; bases with no gene match: 5. CDR3 length: 13 residues. Looked up from germline, CDR1 is LNHNV and CDR2 is YYDKDF (reference sequence). The full variable domain, rest sourced from reference TRBV15 and TRBJ2-7, is DAMVIQNPRYQVTQFGKPVTLSCSQTLNHNVMYWYQQKSSQAPKLLFHYYDKDFNNEADTPDNFQSRRPNTSFCFLDIRSPGLGDTAMYLCATSRGWLAGEYFGPGTRLTVT.

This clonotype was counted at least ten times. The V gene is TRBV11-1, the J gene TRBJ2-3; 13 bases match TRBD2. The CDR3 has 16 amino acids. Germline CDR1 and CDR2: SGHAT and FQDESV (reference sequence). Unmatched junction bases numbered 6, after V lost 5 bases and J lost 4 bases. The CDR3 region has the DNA TGTGCCAGCAGCGGACTAGCGGGAGATCGGTCAGATACGCAGTATTTT. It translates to CASSGLAGDRSDTQYF.

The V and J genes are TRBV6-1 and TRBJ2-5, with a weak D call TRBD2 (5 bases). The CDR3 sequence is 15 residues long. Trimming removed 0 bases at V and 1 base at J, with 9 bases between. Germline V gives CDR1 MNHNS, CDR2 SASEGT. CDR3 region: CASSEAWTSQETQYF. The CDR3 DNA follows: TGTGCCAGCAGTGAAGCCTGGACTTCCCAAGAGACCCAGTACTTC.

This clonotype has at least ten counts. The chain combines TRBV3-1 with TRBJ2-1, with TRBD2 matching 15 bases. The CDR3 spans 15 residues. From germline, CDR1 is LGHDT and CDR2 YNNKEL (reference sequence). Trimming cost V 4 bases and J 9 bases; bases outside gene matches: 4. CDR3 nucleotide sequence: TGTGCCAGCAGCCCAGGACTAGCGGGGGGGCGTGAGCAGTTCTTC. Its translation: CASSPGLAGGREQFF.

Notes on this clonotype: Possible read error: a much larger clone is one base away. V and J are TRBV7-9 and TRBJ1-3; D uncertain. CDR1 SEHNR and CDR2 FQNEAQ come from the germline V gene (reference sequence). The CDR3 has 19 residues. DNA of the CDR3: TGTGCCAGCAGCCTCGTCGTAGGGCGGAGTGTTTTCTCTAGAAACACCATATATTTT. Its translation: CASSLVVGRSVFSRNTIYF.

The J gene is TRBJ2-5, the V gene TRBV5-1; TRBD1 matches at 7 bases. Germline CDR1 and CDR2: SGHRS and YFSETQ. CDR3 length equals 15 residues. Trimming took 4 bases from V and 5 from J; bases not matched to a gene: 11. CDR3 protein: CASSLGQTSRETQYF. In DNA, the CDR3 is TGCGCCAGCAGCCTGGGACAGACCTCCAGGGAGACCCAGTACTTC. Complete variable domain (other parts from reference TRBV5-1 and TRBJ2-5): KAGVTQTPRYLIKTRGQQVTLSCSPISGHRSVSWYQQTPGQGLQFLFEYFSETQRNKGNFPGRFSGRQFSNSRSEMNVSTLELGDSALYLCASSLGQTSRETQYFGPGTRLLVL.

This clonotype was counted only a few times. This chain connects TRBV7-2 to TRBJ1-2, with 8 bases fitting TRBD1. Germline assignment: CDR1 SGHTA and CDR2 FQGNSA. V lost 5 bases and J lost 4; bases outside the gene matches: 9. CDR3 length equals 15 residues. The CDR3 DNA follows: TGTGCCAGCAGCGCCCGACAGGGACAGGCCTATGGCTACACCTTC. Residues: CASSARQGQAYGYTF.

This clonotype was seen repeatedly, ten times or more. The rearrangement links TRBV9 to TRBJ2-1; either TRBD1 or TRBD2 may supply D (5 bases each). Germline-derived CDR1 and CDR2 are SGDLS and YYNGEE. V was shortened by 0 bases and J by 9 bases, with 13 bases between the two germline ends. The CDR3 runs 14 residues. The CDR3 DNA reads TGTGCCAGCAGCGTAGGGGGACGAGAGGCTGAGCAGTTCTTC. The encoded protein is CASSVGGREAEQFF.

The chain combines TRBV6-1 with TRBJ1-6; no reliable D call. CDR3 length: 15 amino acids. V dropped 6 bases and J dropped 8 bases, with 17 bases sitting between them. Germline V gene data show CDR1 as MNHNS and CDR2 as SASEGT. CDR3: CASRPIQSPYSPLHF. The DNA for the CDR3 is TGTGCCAGCAGGCCGATACAGTCCCCTTATTCACCCCTCCACTTT.

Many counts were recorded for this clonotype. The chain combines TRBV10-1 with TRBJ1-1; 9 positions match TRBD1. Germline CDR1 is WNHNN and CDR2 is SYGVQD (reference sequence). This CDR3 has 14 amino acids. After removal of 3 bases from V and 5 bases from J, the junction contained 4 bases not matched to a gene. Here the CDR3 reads CASSERDRETEAFF. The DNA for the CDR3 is TGCGCCAGCAGTGAAAGGGACAGGGAGACTGAAGCTTTCTTT.

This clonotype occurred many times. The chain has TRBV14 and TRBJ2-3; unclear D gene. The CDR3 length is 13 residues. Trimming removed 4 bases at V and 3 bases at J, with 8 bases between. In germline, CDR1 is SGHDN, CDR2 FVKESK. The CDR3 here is CASSPLGTDTQYF. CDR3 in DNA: TGTGCCAGCAGCCCTCTTGGAACAGATACGCAGTATTTT.

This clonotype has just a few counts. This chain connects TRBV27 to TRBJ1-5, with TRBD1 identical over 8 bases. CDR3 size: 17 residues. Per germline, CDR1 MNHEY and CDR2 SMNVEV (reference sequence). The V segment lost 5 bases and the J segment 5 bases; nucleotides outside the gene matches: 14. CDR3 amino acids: CASSPDRQGTLDQPQHF. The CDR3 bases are TGTGCCAGCAGTCCCGATCGACAGGGGACATTGGATCAGCCCCAGCATTTT.